This entry describes one T cell receptor (beta chain). Its antigen remains unknown. The data were produced by immunoSEQ multiplex PCR, yet TCRdb's version contains in-frame clones alone and is incomplete. Seen here are about 76,000 clones, roughly nine tenths observed once, and the top ten hold approximately 0.19%. This CDR3 contains 12 residues. The germline CDR1 and CDR2 sequences are GTSNPN and SVGIG (reference sequence). Trimming shortened V by 2 bases and J by 8 bases, and 12 bases separated the two germline ends. The entry originates in a study of OX40 agonist ivuxolimab in advanced cancers. As for the study in general: Ivuxolimab doses were 0.01, 0.1, 0.3, 1.5, 3 or 10 mg/kg every 2 weeks.

Study-level results: Partial responders at 0.1-3.0 mg/kg showed near-lowest clonal expansion. No antigen was identified for the clonally expanded peripheral T cells. Certain nonresponding patients likewise had low normalized T-cell clonal expansion.

This chain uses TRBV30 with TRBJ1-2; D gene ambiguous. This sample comprised CD4+ or CD8+ T cells sorted from blood, obtained in a trial of the OX40 agonist ivuxolimab. This TCR came from an adult with an advanced solid tumor such as melanoma, head and neck, liver or kidney cancer. The CDR3: CAWSLQSGGYTF. The CDR3 coding sequence is TGTGCCTGGAGTCTTCAGTCTGGGGGCTACACCTTC.